This TCR beta chain appears in the sequencing data of a study of cytomegalovirus exposure and HLA in healthy donors. The CDR3 totals 15 residues. The V gene's germline CDR1 is SNHLY and CDR2 FYNNEI. Trimming left V 11 bases short and J 4 bases short, with 23 bases between. Only in-frame clones appear in the TCRdb table, and some are missing; sequencing was by immunoSEQ multiplex PCR. This sample has about 240,000 clones, with about 86% found just once. Material: PBMCs. The TCR originated in a woman in her thirties in good health and CMV-seropositive. The J gene is TRBJ1-2, the V gene TRBV2; tentative D call: TRBD1 (5 bases). The chain's CDR3 is CALLSQNRFGYGYTF. The CDR3 DNA follows: TGTGCCCTACTCAGCCAAAACAGGTTTGGCTATGGCTACACCTTC.